This T cell receptor (beta chain) originates from a study of a mutant IDH1 vaccine in newly diagnosed glioma. Looking at the study overall: Treated patients showed a male proportion of approximately 62%, a female proportion of about 38%, and a mean age of around 40 years. Patients got radiotherapy, temozolomide, or both beforehand, and most got both.

Documented time point: week 23, last vaccination. The study gave 300 ug of mutant IDH1 20-mer peptide per vaccine dose, with topical imiquimod. This table comes from immunoSEQ multiplex PCR, and its TCRdb copy is limited to in-frame clones, with some not included. The sample lists 60,000 to 85,000 clones, 85% to 90% seen once, with approximately 0.8% in the top ten. Trimming shortened V by 5 bases and J by 0 bases, and 5 bases separated the two germline ends. The CDR3 runs 13 residues. CDR1 and CDR2 (germline): SGHTA, FQGTGA. This clone was picked up a small number of times. The antigen is unknown. This chain uses TRBV7-3 with TRBJ1-3, with unresolved D. The input for sequencing was PBMCs, taken from a glioma patient whose treatment included an IDH1 peptide vaccine. The clonotype was recovered from a woman between 45 and 65 years old with glioma. The CDR3 sequence: CASSPSSGNTIYF. The CDR3 DNA follows: TGTGCCAGCAGCCCGAGCTCTGGAAACACCATATATTTT. The full variable domain, its missing parts supplied by reference TRBV7-3 and TRBJ1-3, is GAGVSQTPSNKVTEKGKYVELRCDPISGHTALYWYRQSLGQGPEFLIYFQGTGAADDSGLPNDRFFAVRPEGSVSTLKIQRTERGDSAVYLCASSPSSGNTIYFGEGSWLTVV.